These T cell receptor beta chains were read from a single sample in a study of response to subunit inactivated influenza vaccine. TCRdb ran MiXCR on the RT-PCR reads and lists one entry per CDR3 protein. The table shows roughly 630,000 distinct CDR3 sequences, with approximately 15% occurring only once. Specimen: PBMCs from blood, collected 14 to 15 days before vaccination. These receptors all stem from a man aged 45 to 65 who received an inactivated influenza vaccine. Both conserved end residues are part of each CDR3. Each record gives: V gene, CDR3 protein.

TRBV6-6,CASLGQAGGPQHF
TRBV9,CASSVAGTGAGYGYTF
TRBV4-3,CASSQEEAGASGYTF
TRBV20-1,CSARQPGTSRVNEQFF
TRBV18,CASSPGTSFSGTGELFF
TRBV10-3,CAISRQDLGETQYF
TRBV3-1,CASSQDRLYGYTF
TRBV20-1,CSARGGAYGYTF
TRBV10-3,CAISESRASGGVLNTQYF
TRBV7-2,CASSLVAGGAYEQYF
TRBV20-1,CSAGRLGEQYF
TRBV6-1,CASRTRVGWDEQYF
TRBV20-1,CSARDRGTSLYEQYF
TRBV29-1,CSVKQGLDTEAFF
TRBV5-1,CASSRTWSSGSVIPEQYF
TRBV20-1,CSALGGLPSNEQFF
TRBV6-5,CASSLSDRGTSPLHF
TRBV29-1,CSVEGQGARTEAFF
TRBV12-3/TRBV12-4,CASRPGQGRWDTEAFF
TRBV6-1,CASSEGSGDITDTQYF
TRBV4-2,CASSPSGKSTDTQYF
TRBV7-9,CASSPPGGGRDEKLFF